Shown below are 24 T cell receptor beta chains from a single sample sequenced in a study of T cells in Graves' hyperthyroidism and ophthalmopathy. Amplified regions were TCR beta CDR3 sequences from RNA transcripts. In the first-round RT-PCR of the TCR CDR3, the HTBI primer set was used. Each CDR3 protein gets one entry after TCRdb re-called the multiplex PCR reads with MiXCR. The sample lists a few hundred thousand distinct CDR3 sequences; approximately 13% were seen once. The sequencing input was blood. These receptors originate from a man aged 25-40 years with Graves' hyperthyroidism that later progressed to Graves' ophthalmopathy.

This clonotype was counted many times. The gene calls are TRBV10-3 and TRBJ1-6; no clear D gene. The V gene lost 3 bases and the J gene lost 7 bases, with 19 bases spanning the gap. The CDR3 totals 17 residues. Germline-derived CDR1 and CDR2 are ENHRY and SYGVKD. CDR3 DNA: TGTGCCATCAGTGAAAGCGGACGGCGAAATCCAAATTCACCCCTCCACTTT. Protein: CAISESGRRNPNSPLHF.

The chain has TRBV5-1 and TRBJ1-6; D is unresolved. Germline CDR1 reads SGHRS; CDR2 reads YFSETQ. This CDR3 spans 15 amino acids. Trimming removed 4 bases at V and 0 bases at J, with 8 bases between. For the CDR3, the DNA is TGCGCCAGCAGCCAACAGAGCTCCTATAATTCACCCCTCCACTTT. Translation: CASSQQSSYNSPLHF.

The rearrangement joins TRBV9 to TRBJ2-3; D assignment may be TRBD1 or TRBD2 (7 bases each). Germline V gives CDR1 SGDLS, CDR2 YYNGEE. This CDR3 has 16 amino acids. V dropped 3 bases and J dropped 2 bases, with 16 bases sitting between them. For the CDR3, the DNA is TGTGCCAGCAGCGCCTCAGGGGGGGAGTACACAGATACGCAGTATTTT. This codes for CASSASGGEYTDTQYF. The variable domain in full, completed from reference TRBV9 and TRBJ2-3, reads DSGVTQTPKHLITATGQRVTLRCSPRSGDLSVYWYQQSLDQGLQFLIQYYNGEERAKGNILERFSAQQFPDLHSELNLSSLELGDSALYFCASSASGGEYTDTQYFGPGTRLTVL.

This clonotype has at least ten counts. The CDR3 coding sequence is TGCAGTGCTAGTCCCAGCGGGGGGGCGTATACCGGGGAGCTGTTTTTT. Translation gives CSASPSGGAYTGELFF. J is TRBJ2-2 and V is TRBV20-1; 10 bases agree with TRBD2. CDR1 and CDR2 from the germline V gene are DFQATT and SNEGSKA (reference sequence). V lost 3 bases and J lost 5; bases outside the gene matches: 9. The CDR3 has 16 residues.

This clonotype occurred a few times. V is TRBV29-1 and J is TRBJ1-2; 8 positions agree with TRBD1. V lost 0 bases, J lost 3 bases, and 9 bases stayed unmatched. Germline values: CDR1 SQVTM, CDR2 ANQGSEA. CDR3 size: 16 residues. CDR3 DNA sequence: TGCAGCGTTGAAGACCCGGCTAAGACAGGGGACTATGGCTACACCTTC. This gives the protein CSVEDPAKTGDYGYTF.

The chain recombines TRBV12-3 or TRBV12-4 with TRBJ2-5; TRBD2 matches 8 bases. The CDR3 is 19 amino acids. V shed 4 bases and J 3 bases; nucleotides not matched to a gene: 19. CDR3 bases: TGTGCCAGCAGTTATACCCTCCCGCGGGGGGCTGCCCGGGAAGAGACCCAGTACTTC. Translating gives CASSYTLPRGAAREETQYF.

This sequence joins TRBV19 and TRBJ1-5; 10 bases are a match to TRBD1. Germline lookup yields CDR1 LNHDA and CDR2 SQIVND (reference sequence). V was pared by 7 bases and J by 5 bases, with 2 bases of the junction left unmatched. The CDR3 spans 13 residues. The CDR3 DNA sequence: TGTGCCAGTAAAGACAGGGGGCATCAGCCCCAGCATTTT. Translation: CASKDRGHQPQHF.

This clonotype was recorded once. V gene TRBV18 combines with J gene TRBJ1-5; TRBD1 matches at 10 bases. V dropped 5 bases and J dropped 2; count of bases not matched to a gene: 6. CDR3 length equals 16 residues. Germline V gene lookup returns CDR1 KGHSH and CDR2 LQKENI. CDR3 bases: TGTGCCAGCTCAGAGACAGGGGGCTGGGGCAATCAGCCCCAGCATTTT. Translation gives CASSETGGWGNQPQHF.

This clonotype showed up many times. V and J are TRBV6-1 and TRBJ1-2, with 9 bases that match TRBD1. After removal of 4 bases from V and 3 bases from J, the junction contained 6 bases not matched to a gene. Germline CDR1 MNHNS, CDR2 SASEGT. This CDR3 is built from 15 residues. Here the CDR3 reads CASSAQGAGYYGYTF. The CDR3 nucleotides read TGTGCCAGCAGTGCACAGGGGGCCGGCTACTATGGCTACACCTTC.

This clonotype has at least ten counts. The V and J genes are TRBV11-3 and TRBJ2-1; D perhaps matches TRBD2 (6 bases). The CDR3 spans 14 residues. The V end lost 4 bases, the J end lost 6 bases, and 13 bases lay between the germline ends. Germline values: CDR1 SGHNT, CDR2 YENEEA. CDR3 loop: CASSSLASVNEQFF. The CDR3 nucleotides are TGTGCCAGCAGCTCGCTGGCTAGCGTCAATGAGCAGTTCTTC. Complete variable domain (other parts from reference TRBV11-3 and TRBJ2-1): EAGVVQSPRYKIIEKKQPVAFWCNPISGHNTLYWYLQNLGQGPELLIRYENEEAVDDSQLPKDRFSAERLKGVDSTLKIQPAELGDSAVYLCASSSLASVNEQFFGPGTRLTVL.

This clonotype was counted many times. This chain connects TRBV12-3 or TRBV12-4 to TRBJ2-5; D call uncertain. The CDR3 sequence is 11 residues long. V shed 3 bases and J shed 5 bases, with 4 bases lying between them. Written as DNA, the CDR3 is TGTGCCAGCAGTTTGTACGAGACCCAGTACTTC. It encodes CASSLYETQYF.

The rearrangement uses TRBV7-9 and TRBJ2-1; no reliable D call. The germline V and J ends were trimmed by 3 bases and 7 bases, with 7 bases remaining between them. The CDR3 length is 12 residues. Germline V CDR1 and CDR2: SEHNR, FQNEAQ (reference sequence). The CDR3 region has the DNA TGTGCCAGCAGCTTTGGGGTGAATGAGCAGTTCTTC. Protein product: CASSFGVNEQFF.

This clonotype showed up many times. V gene TRBV10-3 combines with J gene TRBJ1-1; no firm D call. With 2 bases removed from V and 4 bases from J, the gap between germline ends came to 2 bases. Germline V lookup: CDR1 ENHRY, CDR2 SYGVKD. The CDR3 is 11 amino acids. The CDR3 DNA is TGTGCCATCAGTGAGCGCACTGAAGCTTTCTTT. Its translation: CAISERTEAFF.

There are many counts of this clonotype. The CDR3 sequence: CASTQGRVRNQPQHF. The CDR3, as DNA: TGTGCCAGCACTCAGGGCCGCGTGCGCAATCAGCCCCAGCATTTT. This chain connects TRBV7-8 to TRBJ1-5, with D possibly matching TRBD1 (5 bases). CDR1 is SGHVS and CDR2 is FQNEAQ in the germline V gene. The CDR3 has 15 amino acids. Trimming left V 7 bases short and J 2 bases short, with 15 bases between.

This clonotype was detected a few times. The chain recombines TRBV11-3 with TRBJ2-7, with TRBD2 as a possible D gene (6 bases). V dropped 0 bases and J dropped 6 bases, with 18 bases sitting between them. Germline values: CDR1 SGHNT, CDR2 YENEEA. This CDR3 has 16 amino acids. CDR3 nucleotides: TGTGCCAGCAGCTTAGATTCTGGGACTTCATACGTCGAGCAGTACTTC. Translation: CASSLDSGTSYVEQYF.

There are many counts of this clonotype. The chain couples TRBV6-5 to TRBJ1-2; possibly TRBD1 for D (5 bases). Between the trimmed V and J ends, which lost 3 bases and 2 bases, there was a span of 10 bases. CDR3 length: 14 amino acids. Germline CDR1 MNHEY, CDR2 SVGAGI. As DNA, the CDR3 is TGTGCCAGCAGTTATGCAGGGCTAAACTATGGCTACACCTTC. This encodes CASSYAGLNYGYTF.

This clonotype has ten or more counts. The chain links TRBV28 to TRBJ1-1, with D perhaps TRBD1 (6 bases). The V and J ends lost 6 bases and 7 bases respectively, with 12 bases between them. The germline V gene encodes CDR1 MDHEN and CDR2 SYDVKM. The CDR3 loop spans 12 amino acids. CDR3 loop: CASSPPGHEAFF. The CDR3 bases are TGTGCCAGCAGCCCCCCGGGACATGAAGCTTTCTTT.

This chain joins TRBV12-5 and TRBJ1-1; 8 positions match TRBD1. The V segment lost 3 bases and the J segment 0 bases; nucleotides outside the gene matches: 6. CDR1 and CDR2 from the germline V gene are LGHNT and FRNRAP. The CDR3 is 16 amino acids. CDR3 nucleotides: TGTGCTAGTGGTTTACGACAGGGGAGCTTGAACACTGAAGCTTTCTTT. Amino acids: CASGLRQGSLNTEAFF.

This clonotype was counted at least ten times. The rearrangement links TRBV28 to TRBJ1-5; 8 nucleotides align to TRBD1. The CDR3 loop spans 16 amino acids. From germline, CDR1 is MDHEN and CDR2 SYDVKM. J was trimmed by 2 bases and V by 7 bases; bases with no gene match: 10. The CDR3 is CASKRQGYGRNQPQHF. CDR3 in DNA: TGTGCCAGCAAAAGACAGGGGTACGGTCGCAATCAGCCCCAGCATTTT.

This clonotype has at least ten counts. The chain has TRBV6-1 and TRBJ1-1; weak D call: TRBD1 (5 bases). The CDR3 has 14 residues. Germline V gene sequence: CDR1 MNHNS, CDR2 SASEGT. The V and J ends lost 7 bases and 0 bases respectively, with 12 bases between them. The CDR3 reads CASTRQIMNTEAFF. In DNA, the CDR3 is TGTGCCAGCACCAGACAGATCATGAACACTGAAGCTTTCTTT.

V and J are TRBV10-3 and TRBJ2-1; D gene ambiguous. Trimming cost V 0 bases and J 7 bases, with 7 bases left between them. This CDR3 is built from 13 residues. The germline CDR1 and CDR2 sequences are ENHRY and SYGVKD. This CDR3 is CAISESLENEQFF. The CDR3 region has the DNA TGTGCCATCAGTGAGTCATTGGAGAATGAGCAGTTCTTC.

This clonotype was observed at least ten times. The rearrangement joins TRBV7-9 to TRBJ1-6; a possible D gene is TRBD1 (5 bases). Germline V gives CDR1 SEHNR, CDR2 FQNEAQ (reference sequence). The CDR3 length is 15 residues. Trimming stripped 5 bases from V and 8 bases from J, with 16 bases between. The CDR3 DNA is TGTGCCAGCAGCCAAATCGGGAGGGGATATTCACCCCTCCACTTT. Translated: CASSQIGRGYSPLHF.

This clonotype has a handful of counts. The rearrangement uses TRBV19 and TRBJ1-1, with D hard to call. Germline assignment: CDR1 LNHDA and CDR2 SQIVND (reference sequence). Trimming shortened V by 1 base and J by 3 bases, and 6 bases separated the two germline ends. This CDR3 spans 13 amino acids. CDR3 sequence (DNA): TGTGCCAGTAGTATAGGGGAGTACACTGAAGCTTTCTTT. Residues: CASSIGEYTEAFF.

CDR3 region: CASSARTSGVNEQFF. The CDR3 DNA sequence: TGTGCCAGCAGTGCTCGGACTAGTGGCGTCAATGAGCAGTTCTTC. V and J are TRBV27 and TRBJ2-1; 7 bases are a match to TRBD2. The V gene end was trimmed by 5 bases and the J gene end by 6 bases; junction bases not matched to a gene: 10. This CDR3 has 15 amino acids. The germline gives CDR1 MNHEY, CDR2 SMNVEV (reference sequence).